This T cell receptor (beta chain) was documented in a study of cytomegalovirus exposure and HLA in healthy donors (dated by TCRdb to 2015 to 2018). General notes on the study: An earlier analysis of approximately 600 of the donors reported 250 to 300 Gb of sequence data and more than 90 million unique TCR beta sequences from 150 million to 200 million T cells. An early release covering more than 500 HLA-typed donors comprised approximately 300 gigabases of sequencing data and tens of millions of unique TCR sequences. Of the 350 to 400 genotyped donors, 81% fell in the genetic ancestry cluster associated with self-reported Caucasian donors. The study was designed to test whether signatures of past pathogen exposure could be identified by cataloging public T cell receptors. Using immunosequencing, the study profiled T cell repertoires from some 670 subjects and related those repertoires to cytomegalovirus serostatus. In addition to the first cohort of 666 subjects, a separate validation cohort of approximately 120 different subjects was used. The study combined high-throughput TCR immunosequencing, statistical association of individual TCRs with disease status, and machine learning to predict cytomegalovirus infection status. A later analysis re-analyzed previously published TCR beta repertoires from 660 or so donors and added high-resolution HLA genotyping to study TCR occurrence patterns. In the later analysis, no new phenotypic data were used to find candidate immune exposures; instead, reliance was placed on TCR beta sequences and their occurrence across donors. In an earlier analysis of more than 550 of the donors, high-throughput TCR beta sequencing was used to judge whether each TCR beta V gene segment behaved as functional or pseudogenic. Donor age, sex, ethnicity and CMV serostatus were collected together with the repertoire data. A later genetic analysis took genome-wide SNP genotypes for about three fifths of the roughly 700 donors and used that subset as a discovery cohort. All discovery cohort repertoires had been generated on a single sequencing platform. HLA typing included class I and class II loci at four-digit resolution. Typing coverage varied by locus: roughly 629-640 donors for A, B, C, DRB1 and DQB1; more than 500 for DQA1; approximately 570 for DPA1; some 470 for DPB1. Because of strong linkage in the cohort, a handful of DR-DQ haplotypes were treated as single units for association and clustering. Among some 400 genotyped donors of the cohort, an average of roughly 230,000 unique TCR beta nucleotide sequences was sequenced per donor, of which roughly 17% were non-productive. Study-wide findings and limitations: Most CMV-associated TCR beta chains appeared to be HLA-restricted in a later analysis, and the HLA associations seemed to be driven largely by CMV exposure. Because HLA typing was missing for some donors at each locus, association tests included only the typed subset. An earlier analysis of approximately 570 of the donors showed that most TCR beta V segments appeared in productive rearrangements either about 87% or about 30% of the time, which broadly matched IMGT annotations. Several of the top co-occurrence clusters appeared to be linked to parvovirus B19, influenza, CMV and Epstein-Barr virus, according to a later analysis. Most TCR sequences were observed very rarely across donors, whereas some public TCRs were present in many individuals. A cluster of highly shared sequence variants was judged likely to be a technical artifact of the sequencing pipeline. The earlier analysis of approximately 560 of the donors excluded approximately 17 rarely observed V segments, including chromosome 9 orphons, because counts were too low. A later analysis found that TCR association rates varied across HLA loci, with DRB1 alleles showing the most associated TCRs and HLA-C alleles the fewest. Correlated functional status among segregating V segments might reflect linkage disequilibrium, but an unknown experimental factor could not be ruled out. A further reported finding was that TCR beta sequences accurately predicted the HLA-A and HLA-B alleles for most subjects in the first cohort. Compared with the roughly 720-donor mean, donors in an Asian-associated ancestry cluster had fewer N-insertions in productive TCRs, according to a later genetic analysis. Compared with equally common non-associated chains, HLA-associated TCR beta chains in a later analysis were more clonally expanded and had lower generation probabilities. In both the original and validation cohorts, the classifier was reported to diagnose cytomegalovirus status with high specificity and sensitivity. Some IMGT-functional V segments, including TRBV6-2 and TRBV6-3, could not be distinguished by the 87-base-pair reads and were therefore excluded. A later analysis associated 15,000 or so TCR beta sequences with specific HLA alleles at a false discovery rate of 0.05. According to the authors, the approach could potentially be generalized to other disease states and immunological phenotypes. The study gave a list of 150 to 200 TCR beta chains associated with cytomegalovirus. The cohort was sequenced for TCR beta chains only, and without alpha or paired-chain data the features that could be detected were limited. V-gene and J-gene trimming of TCR beta chains was associated with a missense DCLRE1C variant in a later genetic analysis, and the association was replicated in an independent cohort. Immune exposure information for the cohort was limited to CMV serostatus. When HLA alleles, especially DR and DQ, strongly co-occurred, attributing TCR associations to individual alleles was difficult. A few of the identified cytomegalovirus-associated TCR beta chains were confirmed in vitro to be specific for cytomegalovirus antigens. Sequencing depth was assumed to be roughly uniform across donors in the presence/absence analyses, though that assumption may not hold.

Library construction relied on the immunoSEQ multiplex PCR assay. For the multiplex PCR, a mixture combining 60 forward primers for TCR Vbeta segments and 13 reverse primers for TCR Jbeta segments was used. The CDR3 region of rearranged TCR beta genes was amplified from genomic DNA with a multiplex PCR assay. On the Illumina HiSeq System, the amplified TCR beta libraries were sequenced as 87-base-pair reads. As for how the authors treated the data: A later analysis tallied some 79 million unique TCR beta chains across the 650 to 750 repertoires, and approximately 12 million of those chains were shared by two or more donors. A nearest-neighbor algorithm error-corrected the raw reads and collapsed the reads into unique sequences, merging closely related sequences to remove PCR and sequencing errors. V, D and J gene segments were assigned by aligning CDR3 sequences to IMGT reference sequences. For a sequence to be retained, a match of at least six nucleotides was required to both a V gene segment and a J gene segment. Rearrangements were called productive when the CDR3 lacked stop codons and stayed in frame with V and J; all others were non-productive. CDR3 was defined according to IMGT convention as the region running from the second conserved V-encoded cysteine to the conserved J-encoded phenylalanine. The earlier analysis of 587 of the donors excluded any sequence lacking an unambiguous match to a single V gene segment. An earlier analysis of about 590 of the donors classified V segments as functional when productive rearrangements were above 56.7% and as segregating when the standard deviation between donors was above 5%. To diagnose cytomegalovirus status from the catalog of TCR beta chain sequences, a statistical classification framework was built. V and J gene assignment, in a later analysis, came from comparing TCR nucleotide sequences with IMGT/GENE-DB human TR gene sequences. The TCRdist pipeline was used in a later analysis to assign CDR3 sequences and most-parsimonious VDJ recombination scenarios. A later analysis defined each TCR beta chain by its CDR3 amino acid sequence plus V-gene family, and excluded reads lacking a unique V-gene family. A later analysis removed several hundred highly shared, low-generation-probability nucleotide sequences to deal with suspected cross-contamination and a sequencing artifact. A later analysis calculated a clonal expansion index for each public chain from normalized within-repertoire ranks of inferred template counts. In a later analysis, generation probabilities were computed with a VDJ recombination model fitted to out-of-frame rearrangements, and the resulting probabilities were checked against IGoR. Hypergeometric tests were used in a later analysis to score TCR-TCR, TCR-HLA and TCR-CMV co-occurrence, with a repertoire-size bias correction applied to the TCR pairs. To estimate false discovery rates, a later analysis permuted the HLA or CMV assignments 20 times. In a later analysis, co-occurring TCRs were grouped using DBSCAN, with TCRdist sequence similarity added in when clustering inside HLA-allele-positive subsets. Repertoires with fewer than 30,000 or more than 120,000 public chains, plus five repertoires with anomalous nucleotide sharing, were excluded from co-occurrence clustering. The table comes from immuneACCESS by way of TCRdb, which keeps in-frame sequences with V and J called. Part of the clones is missing from these tables; in studies checked, under half for an unresolved V gene and the rest for unknown reasons. The DNA gave D and trimming, while V, J and clone size come from that table. This sample comprises around 140,000 clones, 75% to 85% of them detected only once. The ten largest clonotypes hold about 2.2% of the sample.

The cohort was made up of approximately 670 healthy bone marrow donors. All cohort members were sampled while nominally healthy, although unrecorded immune exposures were likely present. The donor was CMV seropositive and was included in the group of 300 or so seropositive cohort members. Each donor provided a peripheral blood sample, and peripheral blood mononuclear cells were used for TCR beta sequencing. Genomic DNA was extracted from the blood cell samples with the Qiagen DNeasy Blood Extraction Kit. The germline V gene (reference sequence) specifies MNHNY as CDR1 and SVGAGI as CDR2. The CDR3 goes from the cysteine to the phenylalanine over 15 residues. The DNA shown is the 45-base CDR3, in frame from base 1. Relative to germline, V is 2 bases shorter and J is 10 bases shorter, with 17 bases between their ends. A remark on this clone: Its antigen specificity is not known. Qualities for individual bases were not recorded, and no much larger clone is one base off.

Sequenced: PBMCs. The receptor's source is a woman between 18 and 29 years old in good health and CMV-seropositive. The V and J genes are TRBV6-6 and TRBJ2-2, with TRBD2 perhaps the D gene, on 6 matching bases. DNA sequence: TGTGCCAGCAGTTACGGGGGGACTCCCCGGGAGGAGCTGTTTTTT. Its amino acids are CASSYGGTPREELFF.